What follows are 23 T cell receptor beta chains derived from one specimen sequenced in a study of beta chain features in type 1 diabetes. Of the isolated RNA, all was reverse transcribed, and so the sequenced material was expressed TCRB transcripts. Assay: immunoSEQ multiplex PCR; the TCRdb copy retains only in-frame clones and omits some. The sample lists over 500,000 clones, around 15% seen once, with approximately 0.093% in the top ten. The sequenced sample was naive CD4+ T cells from blood. The receptors were sampled from a man in his late teens or twenties in good health.

V usage is TRBV23-1 and J usage is TRBJ1-1; TRBD1 agrees at 8 bases. TRBV23-1 is identified as an open reading frame with a role that is uncertain. V trimming: 6 bases; J trimming: 0 bases; junction bases outside the gene matches: 15. The CDR3 runs 18 residues. The CDR3 nucleotides are TGCGCCAGCAGCGCGGGGGGACAGGCCAAAGCTATGAACACTGAAGCTTTCTTT. Translating gives CASSAGGQAKAMNTEAFF.

This sequence joins TRBV6-6 and TRBJ2-2; maybe TRBD1 (6 bases). The germline V and J ends were trimmed by 4 bases and 4 bases, with 13 bases remaining between them. The V gene's germline CDR1 is MNHNY and CDR2 SVGAGI (reference sequence). This CDR3 is built from 15 residues. CDR3: CASSLNQGTTGELFF. CDR3 DNA: TGTGCCAGCAGTTTGAACCAGGGGACCACCGGGGAGCTGTTTTTT.

This clone was counted between two and nine times. The chain has TRBV28 and TRBJ1-2, with D perhaps matching TRBD1 (5 bases). CDR1 and CDR2 (germline): MDHEN, SYDVKM. V shed 10 bases and J shed 3 bases, with 15 bases lying between them. The CDR3 is made up of 13 amino acids. The CDR3 DNA is TGTGCCACGCATCAACAGGACGACTATGGCTACACCTTC. Its protein product is CATHQQDDYGYTF.

The chain couples TRBV6-5 to TRBJ1-1, with D possibly matching TRBD1 (5 bases). CDR3 size: 16 residues. The germline V and J ends were trimmed by 2 bases and 0 bases, with 13 bases remaining between them. CDR1 and CDR2 (germline): MNHEY, SVGAGI. CDR3 region: CASSYVPGSVNTEAFF. Here the CDR3 DNA reads TGTGCCAGCAGTTACGTCCCAGGGTCTGTGAACACTGAAGCTTTCTTT.

The J gene is TRBJ1-1, the V gene TRBV18; D gene ambiguous. The V end was cut by 6 bases, the J end by 1 base, with 21 bases between. Germline V gene sequence: CDR1 KGHSH, CDR2 LQKENI. The CDR3 length is 17 residues. The CDR3 here is CASSPTRGGRRNTEAFF. CDR3 coding DNA: TGTGCCAGCTCGCCGACCAGAGGAGGGCGGAGGAACACTGAAGCTTTCTTT.

This clone has more than one count but fewer than ten. V is TRBV10-3 and J is TRBJ1-1; D is undetermined. The CDR3 totals 12 residues. Germline V gives CDR1 ENHRY, CDR2 SYGVKD. The V end was cut by 6 bases, the J end by 8 bases, with 13 bases between. The CDR3 spells CAIRGRFFEAFF. The CDR3 coding sequence is TGTGCCATCAGAGGCAGGTTTTTCGAAGCTTTCTTT.

This clone was picked up a small number of times. Written as DNA, the CDR3 is TGCGCCAGCAGCACTCGGGTCCCAGATACGCAGTATTTT. This gives the protein CASSTRVPDTQYF. The V call is TRBV5-1, the J call TRBJ2-3; D is unresolved. CDR3 size: 13 residues. The V end was cut by 4 bases, the J end by 4 bases, with 10 bases between. From germline, CDR1 is SGHRS and CDR2 YFSETQ. The full variable domain, rest sourced from reference TRBV5-1 and TRBJ2-3, is KAGVTQTPRYLIKTRGQQVTLSCSPISGHRSVSWYQQTPGQGLQFLFEYFSETQRNKGNFPGRFSGRQFSNSRSEMNVSTLELGDSALYLCASSTRVPDTQYFGPGTRLTVL.

This rearrangement joins TRBV4-1 to TRBJ2-5; tentatively, D is TRBD1 or TRBD2 (5 bases each). Germline V lookup: CDR1 MGHRA, CDR2 YSYEKL. Deletions cut 3 bases from V and 5 bases from J, with 22 bases between. The CDR3 contains 17 residues. The chain's CDR3 is CASSHHALAPGAETQYF. The CDR3 coding sequence is TGCGCCAGCAGCCACCACGCCTTGGCCCCCGGGGCGGAGACCCAGTACTTC.

This clone came up a few times. The J gene is TRBJ2-3, the V gene TRBV7-2, with D possibly matching TRBD2 (5 bases). Germline CDR1 SGHTA, CDR2 FQGNSA. Trimming cost V 4 bases and J 1 base, with 15 bases left between them. CDR3 length: 16 residues. CDR3 region: CASSSYLGRGTDTQYF. CDR3 DNA sequence: TGTGCCAGCAGCTCCTATCTTGGGAGAGGCACAGATACGCAGTATTTT. Looking up the rest from reference TRBV7-2 and TRBJ2-3 gives the full variable domain: GAGVSQSPSNKVTEKGKDVELRCDPISGHTALYWYRQSLGQGLEFLIYFQGNSAPDKSGLPSDRFSAERTGGSVSTLTIQRTQQEDSAVYLCASSSYLGRGTDTQYFGPGTRLTVL.

The sample holds a few counts of this clone. This rearrangement joins TRBV5-4 to TRBJ2-7; D might be TRBD1 (6 bases). This CDR3 is built from 15 residues. Trimming left V 3 bases short and J 6 bases short, with 19 bases between. CDR1 SGHNT and CDR2 YYREEE come from the germline V gene (reference sequence). As DNA, the CDR3 is TGTGCCAGCAGCTCCTCTCCCTTACAGGGTTCCGAGCAGTACTTC. It yields the protein CASSSSPLQGSEQYF.

This clone was counted a few times. This chain joins TRBV7-2 and TRBJ1-2; D gene ambiguous. Looked up from germline, CDR1 is SGHTA and CDR2 is FQGNSA. Deletions cut 5 bases from V and 8 bases from J, with 6 bases between. This CDR3 region has 10 residues. The CDR3 is CASSPRGYTF. CDR3 bases: TGTGCCAGCAGCCCTCGAGGCTACACCTTC.

With regard to this clone: The junction differs from germline at one of its ends, possibly a read error. The genes are TRBV5-4 and TRBJ2-1; D is possibly TRBD1 or TRBD2 (5 bases each). CDR1 and CDR2 from the germline V gene are SGHNT and YYREEE (reference sequence). CDR3 size: 12 residues. The DNA for the CDR3 is TGTGCCAGCAGCTTGGCCGGCACTAGAGGGGTCTTC. It codes for CASSLAGTRGVF.

The rearrangement uses TRBV7-2 and TRBJ2-4; D possibly corresponds to TRBD1 (5 bases). CDR1 and CDR2 (germline): SGHTA, FQGNSA. CDR3 size: 16 residues. The ends were cut back, 5 bases at V and 0 bases at J, with 14 bases in the middle. The CDR3, as DNA: TGTGCCAGCAGCCAGGGATCGGTACTAGCCAAAAACATTCAGTACTTC. It translates to CASSQGSVLAKNIQYF.

This clone was detected a few times. The chain recombines TRBV29-1 with TRBJ2-3; 7 bases agree with TRBD1. V was clipped by 3 bases and J by 8 bases; unmatched bases: 5. The CDR3 has 12 residues. Per germline, CDR1 SQVTM and CDR2 ANQGSEA. CDR3 DNA: TGCAGCGTTGATAGGGGGCTGGTTACGCAGTATTTT. Translation: CSVDRGLVTQYF.

This sequence joins TRBV20-1 and TRBJ2-7; tentatively, D is TRBD2 (6 bases). Germline V gene sequence: CDR1 DFQATT, CDR2 SNEGSKA (reference sequence). V was cut by 6 bases and J by 8 bases, with 11 bases left in between. This CDR3 has 10 residues. The CDR3 region is CSASGVKQYF. The DNA of the CDR3 is TGCAGTGCATCGGGGGTCAAGCAGTACTTC.

In DNA, the CDR3 is TGTGCCAGCAGCTTCCGGGACGGATCCTACGAGCAGTACTTC. Protein sequence: CASSFRDGSYEQYF. V and J are TRBV7-2 and TRBJ2-7; D may be TRBD1 or TRBD2 (5 bases each). The CDR3 covers 14 residues. Trimming took 3 bases from V and 1 from J, leaving 10 bases between them. The germline V gene has CDR1 SGHTA and CDR2 FQGNSA.

The CDR3 sequence: CAINRGTQETQYF. The CDR3 nucleotides read TGTGCCATCAACAGGGGAACCCAAGAGACCCAGTACTTC. The V and J genes are TRBV10-3 and TRBJ2-5; 7 bases are a match to TRBD1. The V gene end was trimmed by 7 bases and the J gene end by 1 base; junction bases not matched to a gene: 3. The CDR3 length is 13 residues. Per germline, CDR1 ENHRY and CDR2 SYGVKD.

This clone was seen a handful of times. This chain joins TRBV18 and TRBJ2-7; 11 positions agree with TRBD2. Germline values: CDR1 KGHSH, CDR2 LQKENI. The CDR3 loop spans 15 amino acids. Trimming cost V 6 bases and J 3 bases; bases outside gene matches: 7. In DNA, the CDR3 is TGTGCCAGCTCGCCTTTAGCGGGAGGGGGCTACGAGCAGTACTTC. Its protein is CASSPLAGGGYEQYF.

This clone showed up just a few times. The chain is built from TRBV28 and TRBJ2-7; perhaps TRBD2 as D (7 bases). Trimming shortened V by 5 bases and J by 5 bases, and 28 bases separated the two germline ends. Germline V gene lookup returns CDR1 MDHEN and CDR2 SYDVKM. There are 18 residues in the CDR3. This CDR3 is CASSAPSFRRGRSNEQYF. CDR3 nucleotides: TGTGCCAGCAGTGCACCATCCTTCAGGCGGGGGCGTTCCAACGAGCAGTACTTC.

The rearrangement uses TRBV2 and TRBJ2-7; 10 bases align to TRBD2. Germline V lookup: CDR1 SNHLY, CDR2 FYNNEI. V gave up 8 bases and J gave up 1 base; unmatched junction bases: 5. There are 14 residues in the CDR3. The CDR3 region has the DNA TGTGCCAGCTCTCAGCGGGGGGGATCCTACGAGCAGTACTTC. It translates to CASSQRGGSYEQYF.

This clone turned up a few times. J is TRBJ2-5 and V is TRBV6-5; D unclear. Trimming removed 8 bases from V and 5 bases from J, with 9 bases in between. Germline CDR1 is MNHEY and CDR2 is SVGAGI. This CDR3 has 11 amino acids. This chain's CDR3 is CASEVRETQYF. In nucleotides, the CDR3 is TGTGCCAGCGAGGTGAGGGAGACCCAGTACTTC.

This clone was seen a handful of times. This chain joins TRBV4-2 and TRBJ2-5, with D unclear. CDR3 size: 15 residues. CDR1 is LGHNA, CDR2 YNFKEQ, per germline. V lost 2 bases and J lost 4, with 14 bases in between. The CDR3 DNA reads as TGTGCCAGCAGCCAAAGAAGGGAAAGTAGAGAGACCCAGTACTTC. Translated, it gives CASSQRRESRETQYF.

The chain combines TRBV9 with TRBJ1-2; TRBD1 might be the D (5 bases). This CDR3 is built from 15 residues. Trimming shortened V by 0 bases and J by 3 bases, and 12 bases separated the two germline ends. Germline V gene data show CDR1 as SGDLS and CDR2 as YYNGEE. DNA for the CDR3: TGTGCCAGCAGCGTAGTAGCAGGGCCTCACTATGGCTACACCTTC. Its protein is CASSVVAGPHYGYTF. Looking up the rest from reference TRBV9 and TRBJ1-2 gives the full variable domain: DSGVTQTPKHLITATGQRVTLRCSPRSGDLSVYWYQQSLDQGLQFLIQYYNGEERAKGNILERFSAQQFPDLHSELNLSSLELGDSALYFCASSVVAGPHYGYTFGSGTRLTVV.